This T cell receptor beta chain was documented in a study of PD-L1 blockade in urothelial cancer. As for the study in general: Men with urothelial cancer arising in the bladder made up about 90% of the roughly 29 patients. At 6 weeks and at 3 weeks (second dose) after treatment start, blood was analyzed.

The J segment lost 2 bases and the V segment lost 4 bases, leaving 5 bases of the junction unmatched. Germline CDR1 SGHDT, CDR2 YYEEEE. The CDR3 consists of 15 residues. As to time point: pretreatment peripheral blood. This clone was observed a single time. The data were produced by immunoSEQ multiplex PCR, yet TCRdb's version contains in-frame clones alone and is incomplete. Of 38,000 or so clones in the sample, just under 85% were seen once. The starting material was PBMCs, obtained around atezolizumab (anti-PD-L1) treatment. The source is an elderly man with urothelial cancer. The V call is TRBV5-6, the J call TRBJ2-3; 9 nucleotides match TRBD1. The CDR3: CASSQGQGDTDTQYF. CDR3 in DNA: TGTGCCAGCAGCCAGGGACAGGGTGACACAGATACGCAGTATTTT.